These 7 T cell receptor beta chains originate from one sample sequenced in a study of cytomegalovirus exposure and HLA in healthy donors. A multiplex PCR was run with 60 Vbeta primers and 13 Jbeta primers. TCRdb's copy holds only in-frame clones and misses some; the assay was immunoSEQ multiplex PCR. The table includes around 65,000 clones, approximately 70% detected once. The specimen sequenced was PBMCs. These receptors were collected from a man aged 40-49 years in good health and CMV-seropositive.

This clone was counted only a few times. The chain uses TRBV7-6 and TRBJ2-1; 12 bases fit TRBD1. CDR3 length: 16 amino acids. Germline values: CDR1 SGHVS, CDR2 FNYEAQ. The V and J ends lost 5 bases and 5 bases, in that order; junction bases with no gene match: 7. CDR3 sequence (DNA): TGTGCCAGCAGCCCCTTGGGACAGGGGGCTGACAATGAGCAGTTCTTC. Protein product: CASSPLGQGADNEQFF.

This chain connects TRBV7-9 to TRBJ2-5; 9 bases match TRBD1. The DNA end is a closer match to TRBJ2-7, so the J assignment may be wrong. Germline V gene lookup returns CDR1 SEHNR and CDR2 FQNEAQ (reference sequence). CDR3 length: 18 residues. CDR3 bases: TGTGCCACGGGGAGCCAGAGAGGTACACACAGGGGGCACGACGAGCAGTACTTC. Its translation is CATGSQRGTHRGHDEQYF.

This clone has just a few counts. The chain's CDR3 is CASSPAQGNQPQHF. CDR3 DNA: TGTGCCAGCAGCCCGGCACAGGGAAATCAGCCCCAGCATTTT. V gene TRBV7-9 combines with J gene TRBJ1-5; tentatively, D is TRBD1 (6 bases). This CDR3 has 14 residues. V shed 5 bases and J shed 4 bases, with 12 bases lying between them. The germline V gene has CDR1 SEHNR and CDR2 FQNEAQ (reference sequence).

The chain uses TRBV7-2 and TRBJ1-2; D is possibly TRBD1 (6 bases). Trimming pared 4 bases from V and 3 bases from J, leaving 6 bases between. This CDR3 contains 12 residues. Per the germline V gene, CDR1 is SGHTA and CDR2 is FQGNSA. The CDR3 sequence: CASSSGDYGYTF. The DNA of the CDR3 is TGTGCCAGCAGCTCAGGGGACTATGGCTACACCTTC.

The chain uses TRBV6-1 and TRBJ2-7; D might be TRBD2 (6 bases). V shed 4 bases and J shed 0 bases, with 10 bases lying between them. Germline assignment: CDR1 MNHNS and CDR2 SASEGT. The length of the CDR3 is 14 residues. The CDR3 loop is CASSGAEGSYEQYF. The DNA for the CDR3 is TGTGCCAGCAGTGGAGCGGAGGGCTCCTACGAGCAGTACTTC.

This clone occurred a few times. The rearrangement links TRBV2 to TRBJ1-2, with 7 bases fitting TRBD1. The V and J ends lost 6 bases and 2 bases, in that order; junction bases with no gene match: 9. This CDR3 is 15 amino acids long. Per the germline V gene, CDR1 is SNHLY and CDR2 is FYNNEI. In DNA, the CDR3 is TGTGCCAGCAGGGACAGGCTTTGGCAGAACTATGGCTACACCTTC. It translates to CASRDRLWQNYGYTF. Full variable domain (rest looked up from reference TRBV2 and TRBJ1-2): EPEVTQTPSHQVTQMGQEVILRCVPISNHLYFYWYRQILGQKVEFLVSFYNNEISEKSEIFDDQFSVERPDGSNFTLKIRSTKLEDSAMYFCASRDRLWQNYGYTFGSGTRLTVV.

This clone was observed once. V is TRBV4-1 and J is TRBJ2-1, with TRBD2 matching 9 bases. Germline lookup yields CDR1 MGHRA and CDR2 YSYEKL. The junction had 3 bases not matched to a gene; V was cut back by 0 bases and J by 6 bases. This CDR3 spans 15 amino acids. The CDR3: CASSQDRGGGNEQFF. The CDR3 DNA is TGCGCCAGCAGCCAAGATCGCGGGGGGGGCAATGAGCAGTTCTTC.